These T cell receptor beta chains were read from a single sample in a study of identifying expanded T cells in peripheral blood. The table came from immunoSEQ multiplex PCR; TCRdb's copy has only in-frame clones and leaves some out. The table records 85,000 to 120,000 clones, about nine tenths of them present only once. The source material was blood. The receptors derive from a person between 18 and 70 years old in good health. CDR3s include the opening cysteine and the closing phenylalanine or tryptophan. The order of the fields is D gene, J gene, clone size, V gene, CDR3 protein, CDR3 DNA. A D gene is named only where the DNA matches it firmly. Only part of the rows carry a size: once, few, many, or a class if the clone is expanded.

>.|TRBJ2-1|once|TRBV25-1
CASSREGSRDEQFF
TGTGCCAGCAGTCGTGAAGGGTCTCGGGATGAGCAGTTCTTC
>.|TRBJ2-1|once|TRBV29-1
CSVNKPVNEQFF
TGCAGCGTTAATAAGCCCGTCAATGAGCAGTTCTTC
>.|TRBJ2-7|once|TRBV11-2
CASSDRGDAYYEQYF
TGTGCCAGCAGCGACCGGGGAGACGCGTATTACGAGCAGTACTTC
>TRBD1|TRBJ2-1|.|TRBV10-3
CAISAQGARVQFF
TGTGCCATCAGTGCGCAGGGGGCGCGGGTGCAGTTCTTC
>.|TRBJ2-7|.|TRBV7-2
CASSLSQGLGEQYF
TGTGCCAGCAGCTTATCTCAGGGGCTTGGGGAGCAGTACTTC
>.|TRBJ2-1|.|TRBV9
CASSAGLYNEQFF
TGTGCCAGCAGCGCGGGCCTTTACAATGAGCAGTTCTTC
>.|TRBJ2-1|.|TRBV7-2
CASSGGFSRDLNEQFF
TGTGCCAGCAGCGGGGGTTTCTCCCGGGATTTGAATGAGCAGTTCTTC
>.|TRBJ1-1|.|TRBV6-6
CASSGETEAFF
TGTGCCAGCAGTGGGGAGACTGAAGCTTTCTTT
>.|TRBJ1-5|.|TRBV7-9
CASSADRNQPQHF
TGTGCCAGCAGCGCGGACAGAAATCAGCCCCAGCATTTT
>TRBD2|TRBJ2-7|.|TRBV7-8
CASSNLAGAYYEQYF
TGTGCCAGCAGCAATCTAGCGGGGGCCTACTACGAGCAGTACTTC
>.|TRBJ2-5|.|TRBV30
CAWRNQETQYF
TGTGCCTGGAGAAACCAAGAGACCCAGTACTTC
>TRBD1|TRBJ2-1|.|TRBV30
CAWSEDRVSKWFF
TGTGCCTGGAGTGAGGACAGGGTGTCGAAATGGTTCTTC
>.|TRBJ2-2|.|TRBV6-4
CASSEAGRVGELFF
TGTGCCAGCAGTGAGGCGGGTCGTGTCGGGGAGCTGTTTTTT
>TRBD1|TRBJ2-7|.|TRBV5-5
CASSRDRVDEQYF
TGTGCCAGCAGCAGGGACAGGGTTGACGAGCAGTACTTC
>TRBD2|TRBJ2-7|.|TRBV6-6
CASNGSGRAAYEQYF
TGTGCCAGCAACGGGAGCGGGAGGGCCGCCTACGAGCAGTACTTC
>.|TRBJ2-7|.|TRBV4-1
CASSQEAQDNYEQYF
TGCGCCAGCAGCCAAGAGGCACAGGATAACTACGAGCAGTACTTC
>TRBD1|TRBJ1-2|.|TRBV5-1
CASSLLAQGFGYTF
TGCGCCAGCAGCTTGTTGGCACAGGGGTTTGGCTACACCTTC